This T cell receptor (beta chain) was captured by sequencing in a study of OX40 agonist ivuxolimab in advanced cancers. The wider study: Treatment of patients was with ivuxolimab, an agonistic anti-OX40 (CD134) antibody. Dose-escalation subjects each had hepatocellular carcinoma, melanoma, renal cell or head and neck cancer.

The germline V gene has CDR1 SGHAT and CDR2 FQNNGV. CDR3 size: 12 residues. V shed 1 base and J shed 6 bases, with 7 bases lying between them. Assay used: immunoSEQ multiplex PCR; TCRdb lists only in-frame clones, some missing. This table has nearly 60,000 clones, about 81% appearing once. This clonotype originated in an adult with an advanced solid tumor such as melanoma, head and neck, liver or kidney cancer. V gene TRBV11-2 combines with J gene TRBJ2-7; no clear D. The sequenced sample was CD4+ or CD8+ T cells sorted from blood, obtained in a trial of the OX40 agonist ivuxolimab. The CDR3 region has the DNA TGTGCCAGCAGCTTAGTGGGCCCCGAGCAGTACTTC. Amino acid sequence: CASSLVGPEQYF.